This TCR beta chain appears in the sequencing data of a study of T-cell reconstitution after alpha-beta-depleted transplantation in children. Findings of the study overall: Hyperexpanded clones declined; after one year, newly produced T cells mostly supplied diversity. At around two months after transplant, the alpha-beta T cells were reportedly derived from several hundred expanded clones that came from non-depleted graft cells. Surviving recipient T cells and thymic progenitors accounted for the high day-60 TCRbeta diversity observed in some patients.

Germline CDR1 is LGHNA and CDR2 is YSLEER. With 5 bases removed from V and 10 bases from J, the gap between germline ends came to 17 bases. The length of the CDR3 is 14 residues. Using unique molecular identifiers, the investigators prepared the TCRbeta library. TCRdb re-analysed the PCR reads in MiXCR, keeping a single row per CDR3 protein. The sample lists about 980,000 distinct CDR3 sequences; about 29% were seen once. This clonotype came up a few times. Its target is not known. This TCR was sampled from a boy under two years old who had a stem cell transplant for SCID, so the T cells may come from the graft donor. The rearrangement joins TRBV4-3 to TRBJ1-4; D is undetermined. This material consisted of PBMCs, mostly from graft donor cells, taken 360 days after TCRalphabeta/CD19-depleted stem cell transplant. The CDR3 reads CASSSTTVHSKLFF. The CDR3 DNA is TGCGCCAGCAGCTCAACGACGGTCCACTCAAAACTGTTTTTT.